This TCR beta chain was observed in a study of PD-1 blockade in mismatch repair-deficient tumors. Overall study: Patients had fewer than 15 mismatch repair-deficient cancer types and were previously treated and progressing. Whole-study results and caveats: After pembrolizumab, tumor-resident clones rose rapidly, then generally contracted before radiologic responses.

The length of the CDR3 is 18 residues. CDR1 is LGHNA, CDR2 YSLEER, per germline. The V and J ends lost 1 base and 3 bases respectively, with 19 bases between them. PCR or immunohistochemistry showed mismatch repair deficiency in every enrolled patient. TCR sequencing covered a few patients who responded to pembrolizumab. About this clone: The target antigen is unknown.

This table comes from immunoSEQ multiplex PCR, and its TCRdb copy is limited to in-frame clones, with some not included. The table lists 60,000 to 65,000 clones, about 87% of them singletons, with about 15% in the top ten. The origin of this receptor is an adult with mismatch repair-deficient cancer. Source: peripheral blood, taken 52 weeks after starting pembrolizumab. The rearrangement joins TRBV4-3 to TRBJ1-5; D gene ambiguous. The CDR3 sequence: CASSQGWFRQANNQPQHF. DNA of the CDR3: TGCGCCAGCAGCCAAGGTTGGTTTCGGCAGGCGAACAATCAGCCCCAGCATTTT.